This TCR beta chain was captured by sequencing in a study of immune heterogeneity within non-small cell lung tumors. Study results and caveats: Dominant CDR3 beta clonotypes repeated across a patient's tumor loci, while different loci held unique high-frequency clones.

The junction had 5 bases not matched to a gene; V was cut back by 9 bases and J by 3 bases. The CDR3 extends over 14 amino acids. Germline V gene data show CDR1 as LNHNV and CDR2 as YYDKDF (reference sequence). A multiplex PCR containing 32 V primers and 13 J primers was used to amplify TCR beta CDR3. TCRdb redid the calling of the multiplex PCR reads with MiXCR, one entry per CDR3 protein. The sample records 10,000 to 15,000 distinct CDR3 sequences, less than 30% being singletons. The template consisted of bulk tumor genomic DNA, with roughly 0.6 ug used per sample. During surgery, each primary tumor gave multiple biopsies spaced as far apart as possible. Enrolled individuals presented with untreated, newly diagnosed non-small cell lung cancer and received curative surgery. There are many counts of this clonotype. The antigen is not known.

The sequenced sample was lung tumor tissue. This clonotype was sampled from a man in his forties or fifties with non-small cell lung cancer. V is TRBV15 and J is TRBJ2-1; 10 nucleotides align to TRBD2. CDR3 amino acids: CATRSGGDYNEQFF. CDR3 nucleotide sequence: TGTGCCACTAGGAGCGGGGGGGACTACAATGAGCAGTTCTTC.